The 15 T cell receptor beta chains below all came from one sample that was sequenced in a study of cytomegalovirus exposure and HLA in healthy donors. The PCR contained 60 Vbeta and 13 Jbeta primers. TCRdb keeps only in-frame clones here, not all; method: immunoSEQ multiplex PCR. The sample has under 150,000 clones; around 78% are singletons. Sequencing was done on a sample of PBMCs. These receptors came from a woman in her forties in good health and CMV-seronegative.

The V call is TRBV19, the J call TRBJ1-1; 9 bases agree with TRBD1. V trimming: 6 bases; J trimming: 1 base; junction bases outside the gene matches: 6. The length of the CDR3 is 15 residues. The germline V gene encodes CDR1 LNHDA and CDR2 SQIVND (reference sequence). Here the CDR3 DNA reads TGTGCCAGTAGGGGACAGGGAGTTTGGAACACTGAAGCTTTCTTT. Its protein product is CASRGQGVWNTEAFF.

A few counts support this clone. V is TRBV9 and J is TRBJ1-6; unclear D gene. Trimming took 0 bases from V and 7 from J, leaving 8 bases between them. The CDR3 contains 14 residues. Germline CDR1 SGDLS, CDR2 YYNGEE. Here the CDR3 reads CASSVDGFNSPLHF. In nucleotides, the CDR3 is TGTGCCAGCAGCGTAGACGGGTTCAATTCACCCCTCCACTTT.

The chain uses TRBV6-5 and TRBJ2-1, with 7 bases aligning to TRBD2. J was trimmed by 7 bases and V by 6 bases; bases with no gene match: 12. Germline CDR1 reads MNHEY; CDR2 reads SVGAGI. This CDR3 region has 15 residues. CDR3 amino acids: CASSPVGGVGNEQFF. CDR3 coding DNA: TGTGCCAGCAGCCCCGTTGGGGGGGTGGGGAATGAGCAGTTCTTC.

V gene TRBV28 combines with J gene TRBJ2-1; 9 nucleotides align to TRBD1. Germline-derived CDR1 and CDR2 are MDHEN and SYDVKM. V was pared by 6 bases and J by 7 bases, with 13 bases of the junction left unmatched. The CDR3 has 16 residues. This CDR3 is CASSYLSGTGSNEQFF. CDR3 in DNA: TGTGCCAGCAGCTACCTATCCGGGACAGGGTCGAATGAGCAGTTCTTC.

The chain has TRBV2 and TRBJ2-7; TRBD2 is a possible D gene (5 bases). Germline CDR1 reads SNHLY; CDR2 reads FYNNEI. Trimming cost V 8 bases and J 3 bases, with 11 bases left between them. The CDR3 spans 12 residues. This CDR3 reads CASAEGSYEQYF. The CDR3 DNA reads as TGTGCCAGCGCCGAAGGGAGCTACGAGCAGTACTTC. Combining the CDR3 with reference TRBV2 and TRBJ2-7 gives the whole variable domain EPEVTQTPSHQVTQMGQEVILRCVPISNHLYFYWYRQILGQKVEFLVSFYNNEISEKSEIFDDQFSVERPDGSNFTLKIRSTKLEDSAMYFCASAEGSYEQYFGPGTRLTVT.

This clone has a single count. The chain is built from TRBV29-1 and TRBJ2-1, with 10 bases aligning to TRBD1. This CDR3 has 14 amino acids. The J segment lost 6 bases and the V segment lost 7 bases, leaving 9 bases of the junction unmatched. The germline CDR1 and CDR2 sequences are SQVTM and ANQGSEA. As DNA, the CDR3 is TGCAGCGGGTGGGTCGGGACAGGGGTCAATGAGCAGTTCTTC. It translates to CSGWVGTGVNEQFF.

The V gene is TRBV27, the J gene TRBJ2-1; TRBD1 aligns across 8 bases. After removal of 4 bases from V and 16 bases from J, the junction contained 6 bases not matched to a gene. The CDR3 spans 11 residues. Germline V gene sequence: CDR1 MNHEY, CDR2 SMNVEV (reference sequence). The CDR3 protein is CASSSRQGQFF. CDR3 DNA sequence: TGTGCCAGCAGTTCCAGACAGGGGCAATTCTTC.

V gene TRBV5-6 combines with J gene TRBJ1-1; the match to TRBD1 covers 7 bases. The CDR3 has 13 residues. Trimming at V came to 0 bases and at J to 10 bases, leaving 6 bases not matched to a gene. Per the germline V gene, CDR1 is SGHDT and CDR2 is YYEEEE. CDR3 region: CASSLERTGAAFF. The CDR3 DNA sequence: TGTGCCAGCAGCTTGGAGCGGACAGGAGCAGCTTTCTTT.

The chain employs TRBV6-1 and TRBJ1-5, with a weak D call TRBD1 (6 bases). The CDR3 has 15 amino acids. V lost 7 bases to trimming and J lost 0 bases, with 13 bases between them. Germline V gene data show CDR1 as MNHNS and CDR2 as SASEGT. CDR3 DNA: TGTGCCAGCAAGGGGGGGAGCGGTAGCAATCAGCCCCAGCATTTT. Translating it yields CASKGGSGSNQPQHF.

The chain carries TRBV5-1 and TRBJ2-3, with 13 nucleotides matching TRBD2. CDR1 SGHRS and CDR2 YFSETQ come from the germline V gene. CDR3 length: 18 residues. Trimming at V came to 7 bases and at J to 0 bases, leaving 11 bases not matched to a gene. CDR3 DNA: TGCGCCAGCCATAAACTAGCGGGGGGGTTGGTGAGCACAGATACGCAGTATTTT. It encodes CASHKLAGGLVSTDTQYF.

The chain couples TRBV2 to TRBJ2-1, with 7 bases lining up with TRBD2. Per germline, CDR1 SNHLY and CDR2 FYNNEI. With 5 bases clipped from V and 12 bases from J, the junction kept 4 bases outside the gene matches. The CDR3 length is 11 residues. CDR3 amino acids: CASSPLAGQFF. The CDR3 DNA follows: TGTGCCAGCAGTCCGTTAGCGGGGCAGTTCTTC.

The rearrangement links TRBV7-2 to TRBJ2-3, with a tentative D call TRBD2 (6 bases). CDR3 length equals 15 residues. Looked up from germline, CDR1 is SGHTA and CDR2 is FQGNSA. Trimming left V 5 bases short and J 0 bases short, with 12 bases between. This CDR3 reads CASSVPGTSTDTQYF. The CDR3 DNA is TGTGCCAGCAGCGTACCGGGGACTAGCACAGATACGCAGTATTTT.

V is TRBV7-2 and J is TRBJ2-7; TRBD1 might be the D (5 bases). This CDR3 has 15 amino acids. Trimming pared 0 bases from V and 6 bases from J, leaving 15 bases between. Germline-derived CDR1 and CDR2 are SGHTA and FQGNSA. The DNA for the CDR3 is TGTGCCAGCAGCTTAGCGGCAGGGAAAGAATCCGAGCAGTACTTC. Protein product: CASSLAAGKESEQYF.

This sequence joins TRBV7-2 and TRBJ2-7; a weak D match, TRBD2 (7 bases). Trimming took 3 bases from V and 5 from J, leaving 17 bases between them. CDR1 is SGHTA, CDR2 FQGNSA, per germline. This CDR3 comprises 15 residues. CDR3 region: CASSFQRGGADEQYF. The CDR3 bases are TGTGCCAGCAGCTTTCAGAGGGGGGGGGCAGACGAGCAGTACTTC.

The V and J genes are TRBV7-6 and TRBJ2-1, with 11 bases aligning to TRBD1. The germline V gene encodes CDR1 SGHVS and CDR2 FNYEAQ. The CDR3 is 15 residues long. V lost 0 bases and J lost 10; bases outside the gene matches: 5. The CDR3 protein is CASSLAGQGADEQFF. CDR3 coding DNA: TGTGCCAGCAGCTTAGCTGGACAGGGGGCAGACGAGCAGTTCTTC.